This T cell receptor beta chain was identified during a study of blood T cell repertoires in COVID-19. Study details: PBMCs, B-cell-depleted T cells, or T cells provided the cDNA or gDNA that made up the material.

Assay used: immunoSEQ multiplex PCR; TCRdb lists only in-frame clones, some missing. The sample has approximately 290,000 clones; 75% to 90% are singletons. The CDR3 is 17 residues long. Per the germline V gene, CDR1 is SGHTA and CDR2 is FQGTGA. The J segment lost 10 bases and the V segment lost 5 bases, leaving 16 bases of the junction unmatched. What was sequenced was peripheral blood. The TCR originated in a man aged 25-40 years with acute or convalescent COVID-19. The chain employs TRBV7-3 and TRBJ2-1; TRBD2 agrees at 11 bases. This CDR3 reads CASSARPSTSGAQEQFF. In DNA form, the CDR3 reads TGTGCCAGCAGCGCTCGCCCCTCGACTAGCGGGGCCCAGGAGCAGTTCTTC. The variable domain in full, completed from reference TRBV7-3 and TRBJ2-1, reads GAGVSQTPSNKVTEKGKYVELRCDPISGHTALYWYRQSLGQGPEFLIYFQGTGAADDSGLPNDRFFAVRPEGSVSTLKIQRTERGDSAVYLCASSARPSTSGAQEQFFGPGTRLTVL.